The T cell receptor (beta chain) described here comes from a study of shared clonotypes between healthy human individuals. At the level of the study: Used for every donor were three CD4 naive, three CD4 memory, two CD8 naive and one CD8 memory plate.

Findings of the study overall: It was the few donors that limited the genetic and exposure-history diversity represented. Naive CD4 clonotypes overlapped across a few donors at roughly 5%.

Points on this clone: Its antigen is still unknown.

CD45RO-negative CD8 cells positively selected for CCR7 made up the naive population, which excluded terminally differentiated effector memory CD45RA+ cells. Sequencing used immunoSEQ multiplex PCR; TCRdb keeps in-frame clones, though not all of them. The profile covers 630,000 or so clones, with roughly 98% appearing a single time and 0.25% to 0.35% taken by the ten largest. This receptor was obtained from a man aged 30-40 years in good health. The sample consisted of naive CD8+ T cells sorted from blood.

CDR3 loop: CASIRGKTQYF. The CDR3 bases are TGTGCCAGCATCAGGGGGAAGACCCAGTACTTC. This chain connects TRBV27 to TRBJ2-5, with 7 bases fitting TRBD1. The CDR3 consists of 11 residues. Germline loops: CDR1 MNHEY, CDR2 SMNVEV (reference sequence). The junction had 2 bases not matched to a gene; V was cut back by 7 bases and J by 6 bases.